This record looks at one T cell receptor (beta chain) sequence and its context. This sample is drawn from a study of OX40 agonist ivuxolimab in advanced cancers. The assay was immunoSEQ multiplex PCR, and TCRdb's table has in-frame clones only and misses some. The sample lists approximately 120,000 clones, around 90% seen once, with approximately 0.81% in the top ten. Unmatched junction bases numbered 5, after V lost 0 bases and J lost 6 bases. CDR1 MNHNY and CDR2 SVGAGI come from the germline V gene (reference sequence). The CDR3 has 15 residues. The receptor's source is an adult with an advanced solid tumor such as melanoma, head and neck, liver or kidney cancer. The rearrangement joins TRBV6-6 to TRBJ2-7, with TRBD2 matching over 10 bases. The sequences come from CD4+ or CD8+ T cells sorted from blood, collected in a trial of the OX40 agonist ivuxolimab. In DNA form, the CDR3 reads TGTGCCAGCAGTTACTCGAGCGGGAGGGAAGGCGAGCAGTACTTC. This codes for CASSYSSGREGEQYF.